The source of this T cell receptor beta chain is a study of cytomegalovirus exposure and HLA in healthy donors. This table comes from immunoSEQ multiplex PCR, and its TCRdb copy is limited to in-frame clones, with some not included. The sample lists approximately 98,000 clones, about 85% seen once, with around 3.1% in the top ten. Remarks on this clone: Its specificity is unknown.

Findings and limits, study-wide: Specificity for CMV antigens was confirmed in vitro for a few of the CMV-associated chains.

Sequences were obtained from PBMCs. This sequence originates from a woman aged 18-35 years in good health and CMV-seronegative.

In DNA, the CDR3 is TGTGCCAGCAGCTTAGTGGGGACAATAGATACGCAGTATTTT. Translation: CASSLVGTIDTQYF. The chain is built from TRBV7-8 and TRBJ2-3, with D maybe TRBD1 (6 bases). This CDR3 region has 14 residues. Germline values: CDR1 SGHVS, CDR2 FQNEAQ. The V gene lost 1 base and the J gene lost 5 bases, with 10 bases spanning the gap.